This entry lists 10 T cell receptor beta chains sequenced from one sample in a study of graft-versus-host responses after intestinal transplantation. Only in-frame clones appear in the TCRdb table, and some are missing; sequencing was by immunoSEQ multiplex PCR. The sample holds under 6,000 clones, 72% seen once. The sample consisted of PBMCs, taken approximately 540 days after intestinal transplant. These receptor sequences come from a human patient who received an intestinal transplant, so some T cells may come from the graft donor.

Sample share makes this clone large. The identical CDR3 is also encoded by other nucleotide sequences in the sample. This rearrangement joins TRBV29-1 to TRBJ1-2; D gene ambiguous. Germline CDR1 SQVTM, CDR2 ANQGSEA. V was pared by 3 bases and J by 7 bases, with 18 bases between. This CDR3 contains 14 residues. CDR3 residues: CSVEEQFYPSGYTF. For the CDR3, the DNA is TGCAGCGTTGAGGAACAATTCTATCCAAGTGGCTACACCTTC.

CDR3 amino acids: CASSFARAQPQHF. The CDR3 bases are TGTGCCAGTAGTTTTGCGCGGGCTCAGCCCCAGCATTTT. The genes are TRBV19 and TRBJ1-5; D not certain. This CDR3 comprises 13 residues. Trimming removed 5 bases from V and 6 bases from J, with 11 bases in between. The germline V gene encodes CDR1 LNHDA and CDR2 SQIVND (reference sequence).

This chain links TRBV4-1 with TRBJ1-2, with D possibly being TRBD1 (5 bases). The CDR3 spans 15 residues. The germline V gene has CDR1 MGHRA and CDR2 YSYEKL. Trimming removed 1 base from V and 5 bases from J, with 14 bases in between. CDR3 sequence reads: CASSQANRPAYGYTF. In DNA form, the CDR3 reads TGCGCCAGCAGCCAAGCTAACAGGCCCGCTTATGGCTACACCTTC.

The gene calls are TRBV11-3 and TRBJ2-3; D remains unclear. The V end was cut by 4 bases, the J end by 5 bases, with 16 bases between. The CDR3 extends over 15 amino acids. CDR1 SGHNT and CDR2 YENEEA come from the germline V gene. CDR3 coding DNA: TGTGCCAGCAGCTCTCCCCAAACAAGGGAAGATACGCAGTATTTT. This sequence encodes CASSSPQTREDTQYF. Full variable domain (rest looked up from reference TRBV11-3 and TRBJ2-3): EAGVVQSPRYKIIEKKQPVAFWCNPISGHNTLYWYLQNLGQGPELLIRYENEEAVDDSQLPKDRFSAERLKGVDSTLKIQPAELGDSAVYLCASSSPQTREDTQYFGPGTRLTVL.

The V gene is TRBV4-3, the J gene TRBJ2-3; D perhaps matches TRBD2 (7 bases). The CDR3 spans 15 residues. Trimming shortened V by 1 base and J by 5 bases, and 13 bases separated the two germline ends. Germline CDR1 is LGHNA and CDR2 is YSLEER. CDR3 bases: TGCGCCAGCAGCCAAGGGGGGGGGCCTAGAGATACGCAGTATTTT. Translating it yields CASSQGGGPRDTQYF.

The chain couples TRBV10-2 to TRBJ2-7, with 10 positions matching TRBD2. Germline assignment: CDR1 WSHSY and CDR2 SAAADI. The CDR3 consists of 12 residues. After removal of 3 bases from V and 10 bases from J, the junction contained 3 bases not matched to a gene. The chain's CDR3 is CASSDLAGAQYF. The CDR3 DNA reads as TGCGCCAGCAGTGACCTAGCGGGGGCCCAGTACTTC.

The chain recombines TRBV4-3 with TRBJ1-1, with D possibly being TRBD1 (5 bases). The germline CDR1 and CDR2 sequences are LGHNA and YSLEER. CDR3 length equals 13 residues. With 3 bases removed from V and 6 bases from J, the gap between germline ends came to 11 bases. The CDR3 loop reads CASSHRGGAEAFF. As DNA, the CDR3 is TGCGCCAGCAGCCATCGGGGCGGGGCTGAAGCTTTCTTT.

The chain combines TRBV30 with TRBJ1-3; maybe TRBD1 (6 bases). V lost 2 bases, J lost 2 bases, and 10 bases lay in between. This CDR3 comprises 14 residues. CDR1 is GTSNPN, CDR2 SVGIG, per germline (reference sequence). DNA of the CDR3: TGTGCCTGGAGTATTGGGGGCACTGGAAACACCATATATTTT. Its translation: CAWSIGGTGNTIYF.

For this clone: A much more abundant neighbour one base away suggests this may be a read error. The gene calls are TRBV30 and TRBJ1-4; D is unclear. The germline V gene encodes CDR1 GTSNPN and CDR2 SVGIG (reference sequence). With 3 bases removed from V and 5 bases from J, the gap between germline ends came to 4 bases. CDR3 size: 11 residues. CDR3 in amino acids: CAWSLNEKLFF. The CDR3 DNA is TGTGCCTGGAGCTTAAATGAAAAACTGTTTTTT.

The chain links TRBV28 to TRBJ1-5, with D possibly being TRBD1 (6 bases). This CDR3 has 18 amino acids. Trimming left V 8 bases short and J 2 bases short, with 25 bases between. The V gene's germline CDR1 is MDHEN and CDR2 SYDVKM. The CDR3 reads CASRPLPRTALGNQPQHF. The DNA for the CDR3 is TGTGCCAGCCGACCCTTACCCCGGACAGCTTTAGGCAATCAGCCCCAGCATTTT.